Listed here are 5 T cell receptor beta chains from one sample, sequenced in a study of regulatory T cells in long-lasting Graves disease. Time point of the sample: persistent/refractory GD, antithyroid drugs over 5 years with positive TRAb. RNA extracted from PBMCs served as the sequencing template. For TCR beta, libraries came from iRepertoire HTBI primers and Arm-PCR of CDR3 regions. TCRdb re-analysed the multiplex PCR reads in MiXCR, keeping a single row per CDR3 protein. The table has about 470,000 distinct CDR3 sequences, under 25% seen once; the top ten hold 7% to 10%. Sequencing used peripheral blood mononuclear cells (PBMCs), obtained when the disease was refractory, from a patient treated with antithyroid drugs. Receptors were obtained from a female donor with Graves disease.

This clonotype was found a few times. The V and J genes are TRBV6-1 and TRBJ2-3; 8 bases are shared with TRBD2. The junction had 13 bases not matched to a gene; V was cut back by 7 bases and J by 4 bases. CDR1 is MNHNS and CDR2 is SASEGT in the germline V gene. CDR3 length: 16 amino acids. The CDR3: CASKRTSGRGADTQYF. The DNA for the CDR3 is TGTGCCAGCAAGCGTACCAGCGGGAGAGGGGCAGATACGCAGTATTTT.

This clonotype was seen repeatedly, ten times or more. The chain links TRBV28 to TRBJ1-1; the match to TRBD1 covers 8 bases. Trimming took 2 bases from V and 0 from J; bases not matched to a gene: 2. Germline lookup yields CDR1 MDHEN and CDR2 SYDVKM. This CDR3 spans 15 amino acids. The chain's CDR3 is CASSLGQGVNTEAFF. The CDR3 DNA is TGTGCCAGCAGTTTAGGACAGGGAGTGAACACTGAAGCTTTCTTT.

This clonotype was counted at least ten times. J is TRBJ2-7 and V is TRBV7-2, with TRBD2 matching over 8 bases. CDR3 length: 15 residues. Germline V CDR1 and CDR2: SGHTA, FQGNSA. V dropped 1 base and J dropped 5; count of bases not matched to a gene: 7. The CDR3 sequence: CASSLVPAGVDEQYF. The CDR3 coding sequence is TGTGCCAGCAGCTTAGTTCCAGCGGGAGTCGACGAGCAGTACTTC.

The rearrangement uses TRBV28 and TRBJ1-2, with D hard to call. There are 16 residues in the CDR3. CDR1 is MDHEN and CDR2 is SYDVKM in the germline V gene. The germline V and J ends were trimmed by 1 base and 8 bases, with 20 bases remaining between them. The CDR3 region is CASSLYTPRAKDGYTF. The DNA of the CDR3 is TGTGCCAGCAGTTTATATACCCCGAGGGCCAAGGACGGCTACACCTTC.

This chain links TRBV29-1 with TRBJ1-1, with TRBD1 as a possible D gene (5 bases). Germline values: CDR1 SQVTM, CDR2 ANQGSEA. The V and J ends lost 4 bases and 5 bases respectively, with 14 bases between them. CDR3 length: 13 residues. The CDR3 here is CSVGAGPRTEAFF. CDR3 sequence (DNA): TGCAGCGTTGGGGCAGGGCCTAGGACTGAAGCTTTCTTT. Full variable domain (remainder filled in from reference TRBV29-1 and TRBJ1-1): SAVISQKPSRDICQRGTSLTIQCQVDSQVTMMFWYRQQPGQSLTLIATANQGSEATYESGFVIDKFPISRPNLTFSTLTVSNMSPEDSSIYLCSVGAGPRTEAFFGQGTRLTVV.